Here is one TCR beta chain with its context. Germline V CDR1 and CDR2: SNHLY, FYNNEI. V was cut by 2 bases and J by 2 bases, with 8 bases left in between. The CDR3 is 14 residues long. These data belong to a study of blood T cell repertoires in COVID-19. Original processing notes: Quantification of nucleated cells was approximated via reference gene primer amplification. Sequencing used immunoSEQ multiplex PCR; TCRdb keeps in-frame clones, though not all of them. V and J calls and clone size follow that table, whereas D and trimming were derived from the DNA. The repertoire has approximately 270,000 clones, approximately 90% of them found once; the top ten carry 4.1%. Participant reports of clinical history set cohort assignment.

The material sequenced was PBMCs or T cells enriched from blood (not recorded which). The TCR was taken from a young woman with acute COVID-19. V is TRBV2 and J is TRBJ2-3; D call uncertain. In nucleotides, the CDR3 is TGTGCCAGCAGTGAATCCTTTTTCACAGATACGCAGTATTTT. As protein: CASSESFFTDTQYF.